A selection of T cell receptor beta chains follows, all from one sample in a study of technical replicates of blood from a handful of donors. The data were produced by immunoSEQ multiplex PCR, yet TCRdb's version contains in-frame clones alone and is incomplete. The profile shows 84,000 or so clones, approximately 94% of them singletons. The specimen was T cells isolated from PBMCs. The receptors stem from a human donor in good health. Both conserved end residues are part of each CDR3. D genes are given only for firm matches. Some rows mark clone size as missing; the rest say once, few, many or name a class of expanded clone.

CDR3 DNA | CDR3 protein | clone size | J gene | V gene | D gene
TGTGCCAGCAGCGCCCAGGCTAGCGTAAGCACAGATACGCAGTATTTT | CASSAQASVSTDTQYF | once | TRBJ2-3 | TRBV9 | NA
TGTGCCAGCAGGGCGAGGAGCAGCTCCTACAATGAGCAGTTCTTC | CASRARSSSYNEQFF | NA | TRBJ2-1 | TRBV2 | NA
TGCGCCAGTAGGACAGATAGCTATAATTCACCCCTCCACTTT | CASRTDSYNSPLHF | NA | TRBJ1-6 | TRBV5-1 | NA
TGTGCCAGCACCCACAGGGTCGGGCCTTACAATGAGCAGTTCTTC | CASTHRVGPYNEQFF | NA | TRBJ2-1 | TRBV28 | NA
TGTGCCAGCAGCTTGACTAGCGGGGGGAACGGGGAGCTGTTTTTT | CASSLTSGGNGELFF | NA | TRBJ2-2 | TRBV7-9 | TRBD2
TGTGCCAGCGCTACTGGGGAGGGTTACGAGCAGTACTTC | CASATGEGYEQYF | NA | TRBJ2-7 | TRBV7-8 | TRBD2
TGTGCCAGCAGCGCCCACGGGAACGAGCAGTACTTC | CASSAHGNEQYF | NA | TRBJ2-7 | TRBV28 | NA
TGTGCCAGCAGCGGTGTGCAGGGGGACGTTGATACGCAGTATTTT | CASSGVQGDVDTQYF | NA | TRBJ2-3 | TRBV2 | TRBD1
TGTGCCAGCAGTTTTATCCCGCGGGCCAAGCAGATCCTTTTC | CASSFIPRAKQILF | NA | TRBJ2-3 | TRBV28 | NA
TGTGCCAGCAGTTTTGGGGGCCGATTCAGTTATGGCTACACCTTC | CASSFGGRFSYGYTF | NA | TRBJ1-2 | TRBV2 | NA
TGTGCCAGCTCACCAGGGGCTACCTACGAGCAGTACTTC | CASSPGATYEQYF | NA | TRBJ2-7 | TRBV18 | NA
TGTGCCAGCACCGATAGACTTGAAGCTTTCTTT | CASTDRLEAFF | NA | TRBJ1-1 | TRBV11-2 | NA
TGTGCCAGCAGTTACTCTGGGACAGGAGCTCCCTACGAGCAGTACTTC | CASSYSGTGAPYEQYF | NA | TRBJ2-7 | TRBV6-5 | TRBD1
TGTGCCAGCAGCTTTCAAACAGTTGAAGCTTTCTTT | CASSFQTVEAFF | once | TRBJ1-1 | TRBV11-3 | NA
TGTGCCAGCAGCTTAGTGACAGGGGACCCCCTCTCCTATGGCTACACCTTC | CASSLVTGDPLSYGYTF | once | TRBJ1-2 | TRBV7-3 | TRBD1
TGTGCCAGCAGCTTACGGGGGGGCACCTACAATGAGCAGTTCTTC | CASSLRGGTYNEQFF | NA | TRBJ2-1 | TRBV11-3 | TRBD2
TGTGCCAGCAGTTACGTGACACGCAGGGGTGAAGCTTTCTTT | CASSYVTRRGEAFF | NA | TRBJ1-1 | TRBV6-5 | NA
TGTGCCAGCAGTGGTCAGGGGGCGAAACTCTCCTACGAGCAGTACTTC | CASSGQGAKLSYEQYF | NA | TRBJ2-7 | TRBV2 | TRBD1
TGTGCCAGCTCACCACCAGTAAGACTAGCGGGGGGAGCGGATACGCAGTATTTT | CASSPPVRLAGGADTQYF | NA | TRBJ2-3 | TRBV18 | TRBD2
TGTGCCATCAGTGTTTTGGACAGGGAGGGGACAGATACGCAGTATTTT | CAISVLDREGTDTQYF | few | TRBJ2-3 | TRBV10-3 | NA